This entry is about one T cell receptor beta chain. These data originate in a study of control samples from healthy donors and cancer patients. CDR1 is ENHRY, CDR2 SYGVKD, per germline. The CDR3 has 16 amino acids. V lost 6 bases and J lost 0, with 15 bases in between. This table comes from immunoSEQ multiplex PCR, and its TCRdb copy is limited to in-frame clones, with some not included. The sample spans about 190,000 clones; the ten largest clones claim under 2.5%. Input material: blood. The chain employs TRBV10-3 and TRBJ1-5; perhaps TRBD1 as D (5 bases). This receptor was taken from a woman in her twenties or thirties in good health. CDR3 in DNA: TGTGCCATCAGCCCGGGACCCAATTATAGCAATCAGCCCCAGCATTTT. Translation: CAISPGPNYSNQPQHF.